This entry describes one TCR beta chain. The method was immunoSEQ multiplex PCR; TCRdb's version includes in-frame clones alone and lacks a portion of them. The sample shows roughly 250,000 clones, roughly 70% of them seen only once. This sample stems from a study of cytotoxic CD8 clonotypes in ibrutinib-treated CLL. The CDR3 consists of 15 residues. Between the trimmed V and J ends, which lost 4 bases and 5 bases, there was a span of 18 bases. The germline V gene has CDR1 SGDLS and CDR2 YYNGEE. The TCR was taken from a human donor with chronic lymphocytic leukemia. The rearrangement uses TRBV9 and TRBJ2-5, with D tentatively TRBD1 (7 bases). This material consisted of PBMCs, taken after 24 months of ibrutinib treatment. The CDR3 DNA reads TGTGCCAGCAGCCTAACTGGAGGGGGCCGGGAGACCCAGTACTTC. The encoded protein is CASSLTGGGRETQYF.